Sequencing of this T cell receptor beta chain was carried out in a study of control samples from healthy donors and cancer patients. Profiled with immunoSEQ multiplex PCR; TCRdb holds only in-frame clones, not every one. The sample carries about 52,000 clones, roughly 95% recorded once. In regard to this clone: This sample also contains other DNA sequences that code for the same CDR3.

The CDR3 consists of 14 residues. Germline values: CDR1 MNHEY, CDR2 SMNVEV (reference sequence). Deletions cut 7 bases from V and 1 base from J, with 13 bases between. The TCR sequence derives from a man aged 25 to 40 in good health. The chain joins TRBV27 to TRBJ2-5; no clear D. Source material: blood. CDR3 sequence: CASKGSRFQETQYF. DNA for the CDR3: TGTGCCAGCAAGGGATCCAGATTCCAAGAGACCCAGTACTTC.